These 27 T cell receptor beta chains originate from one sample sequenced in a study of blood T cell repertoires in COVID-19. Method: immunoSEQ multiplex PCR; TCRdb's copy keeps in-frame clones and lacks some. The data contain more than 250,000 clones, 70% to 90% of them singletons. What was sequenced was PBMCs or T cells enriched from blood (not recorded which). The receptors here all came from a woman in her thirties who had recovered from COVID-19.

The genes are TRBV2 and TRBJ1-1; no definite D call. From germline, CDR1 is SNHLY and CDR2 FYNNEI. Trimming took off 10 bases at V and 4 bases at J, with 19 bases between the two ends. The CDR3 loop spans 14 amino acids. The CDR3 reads CATSKDGGGTEAFF. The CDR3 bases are TGTGCCACCAGCAAGGACGGAGGAGGCACTGAAGCTTTCTTT.

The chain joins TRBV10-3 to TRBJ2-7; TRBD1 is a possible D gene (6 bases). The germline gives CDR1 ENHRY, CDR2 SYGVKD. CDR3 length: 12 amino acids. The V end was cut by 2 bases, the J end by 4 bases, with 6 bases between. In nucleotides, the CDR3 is TGTGCCATCAGTGAGGGACAGTACGAGCAGTACTTC. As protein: CAISEGQYEQYF.

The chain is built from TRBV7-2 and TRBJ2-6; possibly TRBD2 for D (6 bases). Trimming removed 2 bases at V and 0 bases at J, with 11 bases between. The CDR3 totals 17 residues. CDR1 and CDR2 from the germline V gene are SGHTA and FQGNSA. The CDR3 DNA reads TGTGCCAGCAGCTTAATCGGGGGAAGCTCTGGGGCCAACGTCCTGACTTTC. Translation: CASSLIGGSSGANVLTF.

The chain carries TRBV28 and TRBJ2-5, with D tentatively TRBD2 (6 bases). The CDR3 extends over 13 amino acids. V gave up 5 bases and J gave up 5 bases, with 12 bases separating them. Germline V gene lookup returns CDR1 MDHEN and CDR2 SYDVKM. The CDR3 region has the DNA TGTGCCAGCAGTAGCGGCGGGACCGAGACCCAGTACTTC. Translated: CASSSGGTETQYF. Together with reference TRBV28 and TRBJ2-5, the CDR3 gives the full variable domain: DVKVTQSSRYLVKRTGEKVFLECVQDMDHENMFWYRQDPGLGLRLIYFSYDVKMKEKGDIPEGYSVSREKKERFSLILESASTNQTSMYLCASSSGGTETQYFGPGTRLLVL.

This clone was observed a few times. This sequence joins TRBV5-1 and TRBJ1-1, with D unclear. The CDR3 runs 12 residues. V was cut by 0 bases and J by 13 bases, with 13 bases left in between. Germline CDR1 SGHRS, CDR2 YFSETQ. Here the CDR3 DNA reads TGCGCCAGCAGCTTGGTCGGGGTGGATGGTTTCTTT. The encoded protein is CASSLVGVDGFF. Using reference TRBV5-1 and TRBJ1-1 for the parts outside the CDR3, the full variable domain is KAGVTQTPRYLIKTRGQQVTLSCSPISGHRSVSWYQQTPGQGLQFLFEYFSETQRNKGNFPGRFSGRQFSNSRSEMNVSTLELGDSALYLCASSLVGVDGFFGQGTRLTVV.

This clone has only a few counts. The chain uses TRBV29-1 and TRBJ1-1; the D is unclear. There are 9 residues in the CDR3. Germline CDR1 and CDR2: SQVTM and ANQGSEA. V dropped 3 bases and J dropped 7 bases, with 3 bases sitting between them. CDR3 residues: CSVDSEAFF. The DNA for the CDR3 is TGCAGCGTTGATAGTGAAGCTTTCTTT.

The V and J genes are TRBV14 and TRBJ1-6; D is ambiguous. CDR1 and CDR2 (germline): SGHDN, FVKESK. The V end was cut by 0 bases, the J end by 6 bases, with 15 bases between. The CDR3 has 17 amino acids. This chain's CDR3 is CASSQDFMPRSNSPLHF. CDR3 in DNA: TGTGCCAGCAGCCAAGATTTCATGCCCCGCAGTAATTCACCCCTCCACTTT.

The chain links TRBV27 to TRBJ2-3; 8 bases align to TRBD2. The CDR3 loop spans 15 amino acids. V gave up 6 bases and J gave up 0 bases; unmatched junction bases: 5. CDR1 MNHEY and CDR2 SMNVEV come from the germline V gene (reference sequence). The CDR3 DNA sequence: TGTGCCAGCAGACCTAGCGGGCAAAGCACAGATACGCAGTATTTT. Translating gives CASRPSGQSTDTQYF.

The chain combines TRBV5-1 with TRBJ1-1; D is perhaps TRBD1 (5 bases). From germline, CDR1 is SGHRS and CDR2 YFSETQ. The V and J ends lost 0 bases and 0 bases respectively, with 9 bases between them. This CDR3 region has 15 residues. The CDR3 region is CASSLEPRVNTEAFF. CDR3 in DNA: TGCGCCAGCAGCTTGGAACCCAGGGTGAACACTGAAGCTTTCTTT.

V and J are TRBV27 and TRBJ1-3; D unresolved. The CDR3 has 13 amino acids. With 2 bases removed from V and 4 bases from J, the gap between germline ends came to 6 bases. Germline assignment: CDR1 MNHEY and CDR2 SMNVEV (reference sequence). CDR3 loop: CASSLREGNTIYF. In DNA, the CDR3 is TGTGCCAGCAGTTTACGGGAGGGAAACACCATATATTTT.

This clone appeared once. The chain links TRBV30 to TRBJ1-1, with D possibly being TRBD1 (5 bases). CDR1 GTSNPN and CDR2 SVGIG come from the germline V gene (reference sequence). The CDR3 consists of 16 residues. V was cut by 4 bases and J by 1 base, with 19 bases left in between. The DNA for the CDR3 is TGTGCCTGGAAGCAGGGTAGGAATCCTCCGAACACTGAAGCTTTCTTT. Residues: CAWKQGRNPPNTEAFF.

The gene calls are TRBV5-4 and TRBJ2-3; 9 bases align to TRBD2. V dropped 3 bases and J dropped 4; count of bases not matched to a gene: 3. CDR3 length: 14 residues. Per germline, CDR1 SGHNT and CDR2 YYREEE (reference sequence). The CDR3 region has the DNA TGTGCCAGCAGCTCCGAGCGGGGGGCAGATACGCAGTATTTT. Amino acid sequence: CASSSERGADTQYF.

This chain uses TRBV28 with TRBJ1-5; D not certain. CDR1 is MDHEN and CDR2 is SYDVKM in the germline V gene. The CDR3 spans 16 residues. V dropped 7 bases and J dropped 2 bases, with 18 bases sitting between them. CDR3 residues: CASIPAGRMGNQPQHF. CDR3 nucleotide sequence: TGTGCCAGCATCCCTGCTGGGAGGATGGGCAATCAGCCCCAGCATTTT.

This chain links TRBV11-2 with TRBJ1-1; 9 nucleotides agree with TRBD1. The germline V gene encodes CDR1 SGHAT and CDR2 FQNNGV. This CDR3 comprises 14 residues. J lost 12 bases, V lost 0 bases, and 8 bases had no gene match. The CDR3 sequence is CASSLETRDRETFF. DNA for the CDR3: TGTGCCAGCAGCTTAGAGACAAGGGACAGGGAGACTTTCTTT.

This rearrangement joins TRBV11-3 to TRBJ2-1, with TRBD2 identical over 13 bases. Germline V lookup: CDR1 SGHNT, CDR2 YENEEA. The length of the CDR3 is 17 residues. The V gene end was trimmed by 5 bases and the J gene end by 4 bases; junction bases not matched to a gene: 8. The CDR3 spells CASSARTSGGGYNEQFF. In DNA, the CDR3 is TGTGCCAGCAGCGCCCGGACTAGCGGGGGAGGGTACAATGAGCAGTTCTTC.

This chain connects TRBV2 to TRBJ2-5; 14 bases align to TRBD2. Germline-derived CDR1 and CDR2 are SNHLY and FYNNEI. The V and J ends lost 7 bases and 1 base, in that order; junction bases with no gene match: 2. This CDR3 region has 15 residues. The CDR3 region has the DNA TGTGCCAGCACCGGGACTAGCGGGGGCCAAGAGACCCAGTACTTC. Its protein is CASTGTSGGQETQYF.

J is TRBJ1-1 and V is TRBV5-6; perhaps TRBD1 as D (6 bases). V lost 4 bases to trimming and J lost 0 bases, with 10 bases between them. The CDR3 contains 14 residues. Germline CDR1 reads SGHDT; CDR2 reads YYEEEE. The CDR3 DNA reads TGTGCCAGCAGCCGAGGGACATTGAACACTGAAGCTTTCTTT. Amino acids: CASSRGTLNTEAFF.

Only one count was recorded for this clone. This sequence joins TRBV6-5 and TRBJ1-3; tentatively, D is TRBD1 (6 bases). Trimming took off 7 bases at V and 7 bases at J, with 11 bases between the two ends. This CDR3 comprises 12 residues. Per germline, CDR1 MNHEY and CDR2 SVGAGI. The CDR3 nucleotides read TGTGCCAGCAAGGGGGTGGGGAACACCATATATTTT. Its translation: CASKGVGNTIYF.

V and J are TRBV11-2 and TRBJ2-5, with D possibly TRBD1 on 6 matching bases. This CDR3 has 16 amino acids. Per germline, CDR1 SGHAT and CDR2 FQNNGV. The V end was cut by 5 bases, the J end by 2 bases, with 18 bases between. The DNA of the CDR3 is TGTGCCAGCAGCCCCCACCTCCCGACAGGTCAAGAGACCCAGTACTTC. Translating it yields CASSPHLPTGQETQYF.

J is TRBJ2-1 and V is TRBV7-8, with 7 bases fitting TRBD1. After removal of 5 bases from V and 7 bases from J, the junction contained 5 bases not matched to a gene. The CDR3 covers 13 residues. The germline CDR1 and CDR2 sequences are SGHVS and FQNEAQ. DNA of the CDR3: TGTGCCAGCAGCCCCGTACAGGGGAATGAGCAGTTCTTC. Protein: CASSPVQGNEQFF.

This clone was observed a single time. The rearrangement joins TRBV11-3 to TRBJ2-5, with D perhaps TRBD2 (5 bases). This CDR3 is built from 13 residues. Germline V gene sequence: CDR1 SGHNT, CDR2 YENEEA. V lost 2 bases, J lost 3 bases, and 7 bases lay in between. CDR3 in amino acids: CASSLNGKETQYF. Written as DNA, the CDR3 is TGTGCCAGCAGCTTAAACGGGAAAGAGACCCAGTACTTC.

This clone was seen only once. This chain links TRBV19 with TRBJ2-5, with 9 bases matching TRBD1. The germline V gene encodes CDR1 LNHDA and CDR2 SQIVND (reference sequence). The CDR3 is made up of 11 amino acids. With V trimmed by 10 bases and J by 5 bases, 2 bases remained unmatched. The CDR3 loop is CATGQGETQYF. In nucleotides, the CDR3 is TGTGCCACCGGACAGGGGGAGACCCAGTACTTC.

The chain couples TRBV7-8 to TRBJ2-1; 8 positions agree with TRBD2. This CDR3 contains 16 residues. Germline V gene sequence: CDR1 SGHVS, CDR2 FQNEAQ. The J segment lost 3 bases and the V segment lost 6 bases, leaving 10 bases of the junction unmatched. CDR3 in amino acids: CASRETLAGNYNEQFF. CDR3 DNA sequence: TGTGCCAGCAGGGAAACCTTAGCGGGGAACTACAATGAGCAGTTCTTC.

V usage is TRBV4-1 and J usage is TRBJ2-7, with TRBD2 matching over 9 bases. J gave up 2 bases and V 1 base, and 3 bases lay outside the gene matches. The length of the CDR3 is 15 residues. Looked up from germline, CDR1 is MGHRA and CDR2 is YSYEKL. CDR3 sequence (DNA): TGCGCCAGCAGCCAAGTCCCTAGCGGGGCCTACGAGCAGTACTTC. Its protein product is CASSQVPSGAYEQYF.

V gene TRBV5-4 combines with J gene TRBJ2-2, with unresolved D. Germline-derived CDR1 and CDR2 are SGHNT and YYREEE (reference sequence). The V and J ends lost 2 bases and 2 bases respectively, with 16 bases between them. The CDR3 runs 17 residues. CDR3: CASSFRPGQRNTGELFF. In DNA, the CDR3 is TGTGCCAGCAGCTTTCGGCCTGGGCAACGTAACACCGGGGAGCTGTTTTTT.

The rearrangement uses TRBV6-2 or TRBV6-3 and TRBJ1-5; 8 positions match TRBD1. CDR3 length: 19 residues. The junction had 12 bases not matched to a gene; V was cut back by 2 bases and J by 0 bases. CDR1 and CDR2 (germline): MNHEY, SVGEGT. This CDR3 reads CASSYNRQGAQYSNQPQHF. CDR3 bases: TGTGCCAGCAGTTACAATCGGCAGGGGGCCCAATATAGCAATCAGCCCCAGCATTTT.

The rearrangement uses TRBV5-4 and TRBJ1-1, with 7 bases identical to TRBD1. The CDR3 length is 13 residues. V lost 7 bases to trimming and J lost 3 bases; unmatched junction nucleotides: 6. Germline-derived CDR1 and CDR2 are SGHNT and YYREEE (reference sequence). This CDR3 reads CASVNQGDTEAFF. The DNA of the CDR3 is TGTGCCAGCGTCAACCAGGGGGACACTGAAGCTTTCTTT.